This TCR beta chain was recorded in a study of blood T cell repertoires in COVID-19. On the study more broadly: There were acute and convalescent COVID-19 samples, and they came from the United States, Italy and Spain. PBMCs, B-cell-depleted T cells, or T cells were the source of the cDNA or gDNA that made up the material.

Per the study methods: Reference gene primer amplification yielded estimated nucleated cell counts. Measured with immunoSEQ multiplex PCR; TCRdb has only the in-frame clones, and not every one. The V and J calls and clone size were taken over from that table, and D and trimming were inferred from the DNA. This sample has about 110,000 clones, with under 90% found just once. Germline V gene lookup returns CDR1 LNHNV and CDR2 YYDKDF (reference sequence). The CDR3 is 16 amino acids. Trimming left V 4 bases short and J 3 bases short, with 16 bases between. The genes are TRBV15 and TRBJ2-1, with D possibly matching TRBD1 (6 bases). The origin of this receptor is a woman aged 55-70 years with acute or convalescent COVID-19. Sequences were obtained from peripheral blood. The CDR3 DNA sequence: TGTGCCACCAGCACCTGGGACAACTATAACTACAATGAGCAGTTCTTC. Its translation is CATSTWDNYNYNEQFF.